This TCR beta chain appears in the sequencing data of a study of human T cells and chemical hapten exposure. One entry per CDR3 protein, called by TCRdb with MiXCR from the RACE reads. The sample records 280,000 or so distinct CDR3 sequences, 7.5% to 8% being singletons. Documented time point: pre-sensitization, week 0. Treatment described: therapeutic diphenylcyclopropenone sensitization with weekly scalp DPC. Unfractionated whole blood served as the source for total RNA extraction. Germline V gene sequence: CDR1 DFQATT, CDR2 SNEGSKA (reference sequence). Trimming took 7 bases from V and 4 from J, leaving 12 bases between them. There are 12 residues in the CDR3.

This receptor was taken from a man younger than 35 with alopecia areata. Some clones in this sample may be carry-over from other donors' samples. The chain links TRBV20-1 to TRBJ2-3, with D uncertain. This specimen was whole blood, taken in connection with sensitization to the hapten diphenylcyclopropenone (DPC). DNA for the CDR3: TGCAGTGTCAAGCCATTATCAGATACGCAGTATTTT. Translated, it gives CSVKPLSDTQYF.